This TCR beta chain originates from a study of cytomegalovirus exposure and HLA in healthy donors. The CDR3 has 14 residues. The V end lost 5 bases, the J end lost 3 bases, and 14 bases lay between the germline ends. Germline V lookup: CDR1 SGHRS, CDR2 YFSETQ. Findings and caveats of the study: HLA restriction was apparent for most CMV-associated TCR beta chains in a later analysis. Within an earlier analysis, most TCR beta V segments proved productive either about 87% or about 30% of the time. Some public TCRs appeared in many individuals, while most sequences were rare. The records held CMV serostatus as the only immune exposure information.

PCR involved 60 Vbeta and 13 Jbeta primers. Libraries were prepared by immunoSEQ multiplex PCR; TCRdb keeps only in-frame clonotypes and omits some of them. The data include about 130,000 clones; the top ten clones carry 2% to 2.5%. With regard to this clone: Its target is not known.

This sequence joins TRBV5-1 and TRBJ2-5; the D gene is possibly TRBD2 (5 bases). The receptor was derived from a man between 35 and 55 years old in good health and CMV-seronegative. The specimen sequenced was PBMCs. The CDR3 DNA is TGCGCCAGCAGTCTTGCGGGCCCTAAAGAGACCCAGTACTTC. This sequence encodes CASSLAGPKETQYF.